These 29 T cell receptor beta chains were all obtained from the same sample, sequenced in a study of CD8 T cells in ankylosing spondylitis. From the 5' RACE reads, TCRdb called clonotypes with MiXCR, one entry per CDR3 protein. The repertoire consists of around 150,000 distinct CDR3 sequences, with more than 5.5% occurring once and the leading ten covering approximately 13%. What was sequenced was blood, either unsorted or a sorted T cell fraction (not recorded which). These receptors came from a female donor with ankylosing spondylitis or in good health (not recorded which).

The sample holds many counts of this clonotype. The CDR3 coding sequence is TGCAGTGCTAGATTCCCCCGGAGGGAGACCCAGTACTTC. Translated: CSARFPRRETQYF. This chain uses TRBV20-1 with TRBJ2-5; a possible D gene is TRBD2 (5 bases). The CDR3 loop spans 13 amino acids. The V gene lost 2 bases and the J gene lost 5 bases, with 12 bases spanning the gap. Germline V CDR1 and CDR2: DFQATT, SNEGSKA (reference sequence).

This clonotype showed up many times. The DNA of the CDR3 is TGTGCCAGCAGCCACCACGGGGGGAATGAAGCTTTCTTT. It codes for CASSHHGGNEAFF. The J gene is TRBJ1-1, the V gene TRBV14, with TRBD1 as a possible D gene (5 bases). With 3 bases removed from V and 7 bases from J, the gap between germline ends came to 12 bases. Looked up from germline, CDR1 is SGHDN and CDR2 is FVKESK. This CDR3 contains 13 residues.

This clonotype was seen many times. CDR3 DNA: TGTGCCAGCAGCCATTTGCAGGGGGCATCCTCCTACGAGCAGTACTTC. Its translation: CASSHLQGASSYEQYF. The J gene is TRBJ2-7, the V gene TRBV4-2; 8 nucleotides line up with TRBD1. CDR3 length: 16 amino acids. After removal of 3 bases from V and 0 bases from J, the junction contained 7 bases not matched to a gene. CDR1 LGHNA and CDR2 YNFKEQ come from the germline V gene.

This clonotype was counted ten times or more. V is TRBV20-1 and J is TRBJ1-5; TRBD1 aligns across 11 bases. This CDR3 is 15 amino acids long. The germline CDR1 and CDR2 sequences are DFQATT and SNEGSKA (reference sequence). Germline trimming cut 6 bases from V and 5 bases from J; bases unmatched to any gene: 9. This chain's CDR3 is CSAPTGTGGDQPQHF. CDR3 DNA sequence: TGCAGTGCACCGACCGGGACAGGGGGGGATCAGCCCCAGCATTTT.

At least ten counts were recorded for this clonotype. V is TRBV5-6 and J is TRBJ2-7; D is undetermined. V was clipped by 0 bases and J by 3 bases, with 7 bases between them. The CDR3 covers 13 residues. Germline V gene data show CDR1 as SGHDT and CDR2 as YYEEEE. CDR3 residues: CASSLGQYYEQYF. Written as DNA, the CDR3 is TGTGCCAGCAGCTTGGGGCAGTACTACGAGCAGTACTTC. Looking up the rest from reference TRBV5-6 and TRBJ2-7 gives the full variable domain: DAGVTQSPTHLIKTRGQQVTLRCSPKSGHDTVSWYQQALGQGPQFIFQYYEEEERQRGNFPDRFSGHQFPNYSSELNVNALLLGDSALYLCASSLGQYYEQYFGPGTRLTVT.

This clonotype appeared many times. V gene TRBV5-1 combines with J gene TRBJ2-7; no clear D gene. The V gene lost 5 bases and the J gene lost 4 bases, with 7 bases spanning the gap. Germline CDR1 is SGHRS and CDR2 is YFSETQ. This CDR3 is 11 amino acids long. The DNA of the CDR3 is TGCGCCAGCAGTAATGTTTACGAGCAGTACTTC. Protein: CASSNVYEQYF.

This clonotype has a count of ten or more. The J gene is TRBJ1-1, the V gene TRBV30, with D unclear. This CDR3 region has 13 residues. V was shortened by 2 bases and J by 1 base, with 8 bases between the two germline ends. Looked up from germline, CDR1 is GTSNPN and CDR2 is SVGIG (reference sequence). The CDR3: CAWSTIKNTEAFF. In DNA form, the CDR3 reads TGTGCCTGGAGTACGATAAAGAACACTGAAGCTTTCTTT.

This clonotype was counted ten times or more. This chain connects TRBV6-1 to TRBJ2-1, with TRBD1 identical over 12 bases. Germline CDR1 reads MNHNS; CDR2 reads SASEGT. CDR3 length: 15 amino acids. Germline trimming cut 6 bases from V and 7 bases from J; bases unmatched to any gene: 7. The CDR3 region has the DNA TGTGCCAGCAGAACCGGGACAGGGGGCTTTAATGAGCAGTTCTTC. It yields the protein CASRTGTGGFNEQFF.

This clonotype was found many times. This chain joins TRBV2 and TRBJ2-5; D gene uncertain. The CDR3 loop spans 13 amino acids. Germline CDR1 is SNHLY and CDR2 is FYNNEI. V was trimmed by 7 bases and J by 2 bases, leaving 11 bases between them. DNA of the CDR3: TGTGCCAGCACAAACATCCTACAAGAGACCCAGTACTTC. This codes for CASTNILQETQYF. The full variable domain, with the rest looked up from reference TRBV2 and TRBJ2-5, is EPEVTQTPSHQVTQMGQEVILRCVPISNHLYFYWYRQILGQKVEFLVSFYNNEISEKSEIFDDQFSVERPDGSNFTLKIRSTKLEDSAMYFCASTNILQETQYFGPGTRLLVL.

V and J are TRBV3-1 and TRBJ2-1; 9 positions match TRBD1. In germline, CDR1 is LGHDT, CDR2 YNNKEL (reference sequence). J lost 9 bases, V lost 1 base, and 7 bases had no gene match. The CDR3 sequence is 15 residues long. CDR3 bases: TGTGCCAGCAGCCAAGGGGGACAGGGATCTTCTGAGCAGTTCTTC. Its translation is CASSQGGQGSSEQFF.

This clonotype came up many times. The chain recombines TRBV29-1 with TRBJ2-5; D is unclear. The germline V and J ends were trimmed by 5 bases and 7 bases, with 17 bases remaining between them. The germline gives CDR1 SQVTM, CDR2 ANQGSEA. This CDR3 is built from 13 residues. The CDR3 DNA reads TGCAGCGTTTTGTTAACCGCAGTAGGGACCCAGTACTTC. Its protein product is CSVLLTAVGTQYF.

This clonotype came up many times. This chain joins TRBV9 and TRBJ2-6; unclear D gene. Germline V gives CDR1 SGDLS, CDR2 YYNGEE. V was trimmed by 4 bases and J by 4 bases, leaving 3 bases between them. The CDR3 is 12 amino acids. The DNA of the CDR3 is TGTGCCAGCAGCCTAGGGGCCAACGTCCTGACTTTC. This translates into CASSLGANVLTF.

The table lists this clonotype with many counts. The V and J genes are TRBV2 and TRBJ1-1, with TRBD1 matching over 8 bases. The J segment lost 6 bases and the V segment lost 5 bases, leaving 2 bases of the junction unmatched. The CDR3 covers 12 residues. Looked up from germline, CDR1 is SNHLY and CDR2 is FYNNEI. The CDR3 loop reads CASSMDRAEAFF. The CDR3, as DNA: TGTGCCAGCAGTATGGACAGGGCTGAAGCTTTCTTT.

This clonotype was seen many times. V usage is TRBV5-1 and J usage is TRBJ1-2, with D perhaps matching TRBD1 (5 bases). The germline V gene has CDR1 SGHRS and CDR2 YFSETQ. V was shortened by 0 bases and J by 4 bases, with 16 bases between the two germline ends. This CDR3 has 16 amino acids. The DNA for the CDR3 is TGCGCCAGCAGCTTGGTATCCGGGGCCCGGAGCTATGGCTACACCTTC. This encodes CASSLVSGARSYGYTF.

V usage is TRBV15 and J usage is TRBJ2-3; 13 positions agree with TRBD2. Germline V gene data show CDR1 as LNHNV and CDR2 as YYDKDF (reference sequence). This CDR3 spans 18 amino acids. V was pared by 4 bases and J by 3 bases, with 10 bases of the junction left unmatched. CDR3 residues: CATSNWGATSGRTDTQYF. In nucleotides, the CDR3 is TGTGCCACCAGCAACTGGGGGGCGACTAGCGGGAGGACAGATACGCAGTATTTT.

In this sample, this clonotype turned up many times. The chain couples TRBV5-1 to TRBJ2-1; D is ambiguous. The CDR3 totals 15 residues. Trimming took 3 bases from V and 0 from J, leaving 10 bases between them. CDR1 and CDR2 (germline): SGHRS, YFSETQ. The DNA for the CDR3 is TGCGCCAGCAGCTCGAGGTGGAGCTCCTACAATGAGCAGTTCTTC. Translation: CASSSRWSSYNEQFF.

At least ten counts were recorded for this clonotype. The rearrangement joins TRBV9 to TRBJ2-5; D gene uncertain. This CDR3 spans 15 amino acids. V gave up 1 base and J gave up 4 bases, with 14 bases separating them. The germline V gene encodes CDR1 SGDLS and CDR2 YYNGEE. The CDR3 is CASSVTAYAGETQYF. The CDR3 DNA reads TGTGCCAGCAGCGTAACCGCCTACGCCGGAGAGACCCAGTACTTC.

This clonotype was seen at least ten times. The V call is TRBV12-3 or TRBV12-4, the J call TRBJ1-1; D may be TRBD1 (5 bases). Trimming took 3 bases from V and 1 from J, leaving 6 bases between them. The CDR3 spans 13 residues. CDR3: CASSFGTNTEAFF. The DNA of the CDR3 is TGTGCCAGCAGTTTCGGGACGAACACTGAAGCTTTCTTT.

The chain recombines TRBV20-1 with TRBJ1-2; D gene ambiguous. V dropped 3 bases and J dropped 0 bases, with 11 bases sitting between them. The CDR3 loop spans 14 amino acids. Germline CDR1 is DFQATT and CDR2 is SNEGSKA (reference sequence). This chain's CDR3 is CSASEGIPNYGYTF. CDR3 nucleotide sequence: TGCAGTGCTAGTGAAGGGATACCTAACTATGGCTACACCTTC.

This clonotype was picked up a small number of times. This chain connects TRBV7-2 to TRBJ1-1; D unclear. The germline gives CDR1 SGHTA, CDR2 FQGNSA. The CDR3 has 16 residues. The V and J ends lost 4 bases and 3 bases respectively, with 18 bases between them. CDR3 sequence (DNA): TGTGCCAGCAGCTCAAATGTATTCGGCTCACACACTGAAGCTTTCTTT. Its translation is CASSSNVFGSHTEAFF.

The V gene is TRBV15, the J gene TRBJ2-1, with D possibly being TRBD2 (6 bases). The length of the CDR3 is 13 residues. In germline, CDR1 is LNHNV, CDR2 YYDKDF (reference sequence). V lost 1 base and J lost 7, with 8 bases in between. The CDR3 DNA reads as TGTGCCACCAGCAGAGTGCGGGGTAATGAGCAGTTCTTC. Translated: CATSRVRGNEQFF.

This clonotype was found many times. The chain employs TRBV5-1 and TRBJ1-3, with unresolved D. CDR1 SGHRS and CDR2 YFSETQ come from the germline V gene. CDR3 length: 14 amino acids. V shed 3 bases and J shed 8 bases, with 15 bases lying between them. The CDR3 loop reads CASSYGLESDTIYF. Here the CDR3 DNA reads TGCGCCAGCAGCTACGGTTTGGAGTCCGACACCATATATTTT.

This clonotype was counted ten times or more. V is TRBV5-1 and J is TRBJ2-2; D may be TRBD2 (6 bases). This CDR3 is built from 15 residues. The ends were cut back, 4 bases at V and 1 base at J, with 11 bases in the middle. CDR1 and CDR2 from the germline V gene are SGHRS and YFSETQ. The CDR3 protein is CASSTGLQNTGELFF. DNA for the CDR3: TGCGCCAGCAGCACCGGACTACAGAACACCGGGGAGCTGTTTTTT.

This clonotype was observed a handful of times. The J gene is TRBJ1-1, the V gene TRBV29-1, with D perhaps matching TRBD1 (6 bases). The CDR3 length is 16 residues. Germline lookup yields CDR1 SQVTM and CDR2 ANQGSEA. CDR3 residues: CGLGGQGSNWGTEAFF. The CDR3 region has the DNA TGCGGATTAGGGGGGCAGGGGTCCAATTGGGGGACTGAAGCTTTCTTT.

The chain joins TRBV5-1 to TRBJ1-5; 10 nucleotides align to TRBD1. Germline-derived CDR1 and CDR2 are SGHRS and YFSETQ. The V segment lost 4 bases and the J segment 5 bases; nucleotides outside the gene matches: 3. This CDR3 has 14 amino acids. CDR3 nucleotides: TGCGCCAGCAGCGGCGGGACAGGGGATCAGCCCCAGCATTTT. Translated, it gives CASSGGTGDQPQHF.

This clonotype was picked up many times. The genes are TRBV10-3 and TRBJ2-3, with a tentative D call TRBD2 (5 bases). CDR3 size: 16 residues. V lost 1 base to trimming and J lost 2 bases, with 13 bases between them. Germline CDR1 is ENHRY and CDR2 is SYGVKD. The CDR3 DNA reads as TGTGCCATCAGTGAGTACAGCGGTGTCCTCACAGATACGCAGTATTTT. It encodes CAISEYSGVLTDTQYF.

Ten or more counts support this clonotype. The J gene is TRBJ2-3, the V gene TRBV4-2, with D perhaps TRBD1 or TRBD2 (5 bases each). Germline V gene sequence: CDR1 LGHNA, CDR2 YNFKEQ. Between the trimmed V and J ends, which lost 0 bases and 4 bases, there was a span of 11 bases. The CDR3 loop spans 15 amino acids. The CDR3 DNA reads as TGTGCCAGCAGCCAAGAGAGGGGCCAGGCAGATACGCAGTATTTT. Protein sequence: CASSQERGQADTQYF.

This clonotype was found a few times. V is TRBV12-3 or TRBV12-4 and J is TRBJ1-4, with D tentatively TRBD1 (6 bases). CDR3 length: 14 residues. The ends were cut back, 2 bases at V and 8 bases at J, with 12 bases in the middle. The CDR3 nucleotides read TGTGCCAGCAGTTTACTACAGGGCGGGGAAAAACTGTTTTTT. Translation gives CASSLLQGGEKLFF.

V is TRBV27 and J is TRBJ2-3, with unresolved D. Trimming shortened V by 5 bases and J by 4 bases, and 16 bases separated the two germline ends. The germline V gene has CDR1 MNHEY and CDR2 SMNVEV (reference sequence). The CDR3 has 15 residues. This chain's CDR3 is CASSIFLGTADTQYF. The CDR3 nucleotides read TGTGCCAGCAGTATATTTCTGGGTACGGCAGATACGCAGTATTTT.